This T cell receptor (beta chain) was profiled in a study of blood T cell repertoires in COVID-19. Profiling relied on immunoSEQ multiplex PCR, and the TCRdb table lists in-frame clones only, not all of them. The sample includes some 200,000 clones, roughly 79% of them seen just once. This TCR came from a woman aged 40 to 50 with COVID-19, enrolled during active disease. Specimen: peripheral blood.

CDR3 nucleotide sequence: TGTGCCAGCAGCCAACGGTCGAACGAGCAGTACTTC. It is translated as CASSQRSNEQYF. The rearrangement joins TRBV3-1 (or the pseudogene TRBV3-2) to TRBJ2-7; D gene uncertain. This CDR3 contains 12 residues. In germline, CDR1 is LGHDT, CDR2 YNNKEL (reference sequence). V lost 2 bases and J 5 bases, leaving 7 bases between the germline ends.